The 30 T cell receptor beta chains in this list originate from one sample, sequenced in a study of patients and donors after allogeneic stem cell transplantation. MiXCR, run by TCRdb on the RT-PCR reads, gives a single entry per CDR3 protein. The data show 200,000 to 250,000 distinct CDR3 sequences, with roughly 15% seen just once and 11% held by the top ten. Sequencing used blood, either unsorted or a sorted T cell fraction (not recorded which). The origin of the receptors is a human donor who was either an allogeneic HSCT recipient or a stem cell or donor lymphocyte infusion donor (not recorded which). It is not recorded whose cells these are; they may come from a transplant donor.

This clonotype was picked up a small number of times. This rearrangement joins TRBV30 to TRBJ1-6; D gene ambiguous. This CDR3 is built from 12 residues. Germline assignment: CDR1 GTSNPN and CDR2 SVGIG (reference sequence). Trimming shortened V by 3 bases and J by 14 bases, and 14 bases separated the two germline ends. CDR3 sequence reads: CAWRPRGPALHF. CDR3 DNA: TGTGCCTGGAGACCGAGAGGACCGGCCCTCCACTTT. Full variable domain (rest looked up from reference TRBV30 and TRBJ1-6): SQTIHQWPATLVQPVGSPLSLECTVEGTSNPNLYWYRQAAGRGLQLLFYSVGIGQISSEVPQNLSASRPQDRQFILSSKKLLLSDSGFYLCAWRPRGPALHFGNGTRLTVT.

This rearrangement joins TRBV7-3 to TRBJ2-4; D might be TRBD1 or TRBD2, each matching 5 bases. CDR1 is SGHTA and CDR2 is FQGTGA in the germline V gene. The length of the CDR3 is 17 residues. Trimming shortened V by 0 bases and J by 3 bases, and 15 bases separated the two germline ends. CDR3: CASSLTGDPVGKNIQYF. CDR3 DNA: TGTGCCAGCAGCTTAACGGGGGACCCGGTGGGCAAAAACATTCAGTACTTC.

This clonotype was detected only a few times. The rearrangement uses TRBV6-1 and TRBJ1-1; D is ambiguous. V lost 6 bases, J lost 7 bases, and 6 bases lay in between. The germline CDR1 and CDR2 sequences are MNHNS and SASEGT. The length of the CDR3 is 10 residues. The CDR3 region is CASRPVEAFF. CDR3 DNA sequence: TGTGCCAGCAGGCCGGTTGAAGCTTTCTTT.

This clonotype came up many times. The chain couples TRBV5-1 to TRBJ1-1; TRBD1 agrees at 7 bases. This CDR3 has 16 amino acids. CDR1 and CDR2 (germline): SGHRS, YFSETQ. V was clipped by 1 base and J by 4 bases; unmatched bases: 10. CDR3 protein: CASSLKSRGPTTEAFF. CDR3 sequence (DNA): TGCGCCAGCAGCTTGAAGTCGAGGGGGCCGACCACTGAAGCTTTCTTT.

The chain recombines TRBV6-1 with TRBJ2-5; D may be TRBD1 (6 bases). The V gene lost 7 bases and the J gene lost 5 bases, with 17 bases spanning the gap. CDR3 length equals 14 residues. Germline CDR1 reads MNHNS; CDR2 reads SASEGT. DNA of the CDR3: TGTGCCAGCACCCCAGAGGCAGGGGTGGAGACCCAGTACTTC. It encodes CASTPEAGVETQYF.

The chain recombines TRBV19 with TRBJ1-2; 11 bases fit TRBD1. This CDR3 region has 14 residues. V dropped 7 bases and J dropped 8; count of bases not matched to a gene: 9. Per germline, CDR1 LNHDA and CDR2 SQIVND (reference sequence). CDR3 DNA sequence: TGTGCCAGTACCCCTGGACAGGGGGCGTCAGGCTACACCTTC. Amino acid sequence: CASTPGQGASGYTF.

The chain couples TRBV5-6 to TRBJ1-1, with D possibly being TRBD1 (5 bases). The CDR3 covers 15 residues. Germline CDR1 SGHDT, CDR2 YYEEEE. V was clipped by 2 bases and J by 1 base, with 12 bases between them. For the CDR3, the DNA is TGTGCCAGCAGCTTTTCCGGGACCAGGAACACTGAAGCTTTCTTT. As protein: CASSFSGTRNTEAFF.

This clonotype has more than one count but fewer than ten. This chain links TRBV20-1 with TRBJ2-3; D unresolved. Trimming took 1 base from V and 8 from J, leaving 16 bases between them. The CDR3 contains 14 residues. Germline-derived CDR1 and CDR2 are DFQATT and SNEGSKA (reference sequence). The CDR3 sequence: CSARVGTGVGTQYF. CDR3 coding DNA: TGCAGTGCTAGAGTTGGAACGGGTGTTGGTACGCAGTATTTT.

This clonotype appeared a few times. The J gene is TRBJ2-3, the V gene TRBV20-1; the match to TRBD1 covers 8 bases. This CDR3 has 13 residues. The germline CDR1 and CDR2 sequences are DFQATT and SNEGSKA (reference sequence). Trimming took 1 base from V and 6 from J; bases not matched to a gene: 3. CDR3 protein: CSARAQGADTQYF. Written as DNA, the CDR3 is TGCAGTGCTAGAGCCCAGGGGGCTGATACGCAGTATTTT.

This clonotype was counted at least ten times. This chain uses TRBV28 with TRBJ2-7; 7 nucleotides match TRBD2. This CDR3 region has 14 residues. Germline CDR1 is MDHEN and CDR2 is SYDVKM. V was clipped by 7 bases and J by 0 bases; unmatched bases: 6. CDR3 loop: CASTVGGSSYEQYF. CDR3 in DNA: TGTGCCAGCACCGTCGGGGGGAGCTCCTACGAGCAGTACTTC.

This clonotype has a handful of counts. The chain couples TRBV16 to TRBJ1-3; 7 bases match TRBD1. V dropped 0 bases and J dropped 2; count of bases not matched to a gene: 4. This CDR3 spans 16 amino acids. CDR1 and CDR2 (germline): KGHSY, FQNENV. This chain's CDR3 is CASSQSFGTAGNTIYF. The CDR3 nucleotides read TGTGCCAGCAGCCAATCGTTCGGGACAGCTGGAAACACCATATATTTT.

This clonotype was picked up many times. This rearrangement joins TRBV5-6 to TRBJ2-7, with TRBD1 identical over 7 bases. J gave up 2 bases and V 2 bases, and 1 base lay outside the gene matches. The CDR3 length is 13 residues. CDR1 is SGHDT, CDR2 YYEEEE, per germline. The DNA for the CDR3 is TGTGCCAGCAGCTTTCAGGGGGCCTACGAGCAGTACTTC. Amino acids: CASSFQGAYEQYF. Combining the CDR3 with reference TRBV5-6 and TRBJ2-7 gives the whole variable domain DAGVTQSPTHLIKTRGQQVTLRCSPKSGHDTVSWYQQALGQGPQFIFQYYEEEERQRGNFPDRFSGHQFPNYSSELNVNALLLGDSALYLCASSFQGAYEQYFGPGTRLTVT.

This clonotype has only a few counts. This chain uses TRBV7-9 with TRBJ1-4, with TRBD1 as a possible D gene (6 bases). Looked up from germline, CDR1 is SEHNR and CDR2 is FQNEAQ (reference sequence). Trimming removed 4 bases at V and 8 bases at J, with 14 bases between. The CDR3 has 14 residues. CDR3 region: CASSSGGAGEKLFF. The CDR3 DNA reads TGTGCCAGCAGCTCCGGGGGGGCAGGGGAAAAACTGTTTTTT.

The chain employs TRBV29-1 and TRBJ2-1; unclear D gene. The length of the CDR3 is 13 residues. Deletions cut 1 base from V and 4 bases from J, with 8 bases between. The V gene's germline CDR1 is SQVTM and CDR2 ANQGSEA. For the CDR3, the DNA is TGCAGCGTTGAAGGGACGGAGTACAATGAGCAGTTCTTC. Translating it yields CSVEGTEYNEQFF.

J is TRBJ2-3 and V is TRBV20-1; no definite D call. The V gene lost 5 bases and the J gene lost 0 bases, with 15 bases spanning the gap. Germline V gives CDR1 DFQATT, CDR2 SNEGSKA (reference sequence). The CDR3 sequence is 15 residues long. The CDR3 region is CSAHPARTSTDTQYF. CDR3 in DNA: TGCAGTGCTCACCCCGCTCGAACTAGCACAGATACGCAGTATTTT.

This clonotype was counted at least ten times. CDR3 in amino acids: CASSQPHLTGTGRGEQFF. The DNA of the CDR3 is TGCGCCAGCAGTCAACCTCACCTAACCGGGACAGGGAGAGGTGAGCAGTTCTTC. J is TRBJ2-1 and V is TRBV23-1; 9 bases line up with TRBD1. TRBV23-1 is placed among ORFs of uncertain function. The CDR3 extends over 18 amino acids. Trimming took 2 bases from V and 9 from J; bases not matched to a gene: 17.

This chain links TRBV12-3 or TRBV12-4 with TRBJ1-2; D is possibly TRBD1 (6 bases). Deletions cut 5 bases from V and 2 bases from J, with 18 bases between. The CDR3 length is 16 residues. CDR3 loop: CASSTAIRTDNYGYTF. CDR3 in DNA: TGTGCCAGCAGTACCGCTATTCGGACAGACAACTATGGCTACACCTTC.

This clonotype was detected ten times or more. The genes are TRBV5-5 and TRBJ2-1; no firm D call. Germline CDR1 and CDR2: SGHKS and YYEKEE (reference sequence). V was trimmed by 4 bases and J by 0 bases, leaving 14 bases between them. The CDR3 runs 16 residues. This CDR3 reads CASSNRRVSSYNEQFF. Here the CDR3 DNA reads TGTGCCAGCAGCAACCGACGGGTAAGCTCCTACAATGAGCAGTTCTTC.

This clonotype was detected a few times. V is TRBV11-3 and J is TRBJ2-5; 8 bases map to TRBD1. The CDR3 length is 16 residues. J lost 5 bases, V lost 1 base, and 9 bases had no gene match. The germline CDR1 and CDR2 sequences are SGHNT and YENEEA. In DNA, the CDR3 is TGTGCCAGCAGCTTAGGCGGACAGGGAGGACGGGAGACCCAGTACTTC. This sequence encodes CASSLGGQGGRETQYF.

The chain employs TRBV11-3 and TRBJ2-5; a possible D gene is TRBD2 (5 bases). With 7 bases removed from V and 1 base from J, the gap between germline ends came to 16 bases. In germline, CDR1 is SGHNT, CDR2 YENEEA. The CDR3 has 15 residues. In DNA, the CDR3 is TGTGCCAGCACCCTAAGGACGGGAATCCAAGAGACCCAGTACTTC. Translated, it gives CASTLRTGIQETQYF.

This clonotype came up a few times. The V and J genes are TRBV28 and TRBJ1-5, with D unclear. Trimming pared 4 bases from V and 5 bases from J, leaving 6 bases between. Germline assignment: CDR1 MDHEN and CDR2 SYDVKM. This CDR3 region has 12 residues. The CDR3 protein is CASSYGYQPQHF. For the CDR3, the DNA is TGTGCCAGCAGTTACGGGTATCAGCCCCAGCATTTT.

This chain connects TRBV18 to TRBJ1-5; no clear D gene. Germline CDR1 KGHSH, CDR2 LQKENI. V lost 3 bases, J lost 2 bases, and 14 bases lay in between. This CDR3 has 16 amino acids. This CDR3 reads CASSPPLRQGNQPQHF. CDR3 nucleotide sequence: TGTGCCAGCTCACCCCCCTTGAGACAAGGCAATCAGCCCCAGCATTTT.

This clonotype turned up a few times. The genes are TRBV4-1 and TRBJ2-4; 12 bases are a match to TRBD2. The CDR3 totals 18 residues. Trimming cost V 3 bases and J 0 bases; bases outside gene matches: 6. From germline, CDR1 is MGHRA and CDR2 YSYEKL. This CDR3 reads CASSQTSGRVLAKNIQYF. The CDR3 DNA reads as TGCGCCAGCAGCCAGACTAGCGGGAGAGTCTTAGCCAAAAACATTCAGTACTTC.

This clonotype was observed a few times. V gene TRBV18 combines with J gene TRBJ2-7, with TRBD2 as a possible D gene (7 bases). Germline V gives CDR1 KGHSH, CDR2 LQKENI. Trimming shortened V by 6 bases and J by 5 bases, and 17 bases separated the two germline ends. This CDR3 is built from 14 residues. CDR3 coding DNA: TGTGCCAGCTCCGGGAGGACTAGGACAGACGAGCAGTACTTC. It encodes CASSGRTRTDEQYF.

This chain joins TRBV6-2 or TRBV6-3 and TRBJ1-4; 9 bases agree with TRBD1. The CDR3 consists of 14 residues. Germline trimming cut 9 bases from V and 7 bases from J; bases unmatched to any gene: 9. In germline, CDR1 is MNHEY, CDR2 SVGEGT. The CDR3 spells CASRGTGIVEKLFF. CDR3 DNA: TGTGCCAGTCGCGGGACAGGGATCGTTGAAAAACTGTTTTTT.

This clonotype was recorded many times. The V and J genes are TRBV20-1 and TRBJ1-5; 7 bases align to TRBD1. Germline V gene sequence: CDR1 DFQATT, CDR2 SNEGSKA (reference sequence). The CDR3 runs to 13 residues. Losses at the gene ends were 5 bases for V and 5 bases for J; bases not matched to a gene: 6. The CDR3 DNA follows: TGCAGTGCTTCAACAGGGGATGATCAGCCCCAGCATTTT. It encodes CSASTGDDQPQHF.

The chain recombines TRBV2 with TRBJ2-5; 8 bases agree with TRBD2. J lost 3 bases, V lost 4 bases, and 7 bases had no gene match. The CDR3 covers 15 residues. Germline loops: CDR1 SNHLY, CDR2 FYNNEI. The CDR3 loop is CASSGGGRMKETQYF. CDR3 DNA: TGTGCCAGCAGTGGCGGCGGGAGGATGAAAGAGACCCAGTACTTC.

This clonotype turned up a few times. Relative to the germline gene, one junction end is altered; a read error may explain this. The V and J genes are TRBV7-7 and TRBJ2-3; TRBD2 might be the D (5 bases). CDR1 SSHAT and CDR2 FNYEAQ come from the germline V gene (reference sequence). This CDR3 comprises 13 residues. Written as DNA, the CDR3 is TGTGCTAGCAGGAAAGCGGACGGAGATACGCAGTATTTT. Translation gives CASRKADGDTQYF.

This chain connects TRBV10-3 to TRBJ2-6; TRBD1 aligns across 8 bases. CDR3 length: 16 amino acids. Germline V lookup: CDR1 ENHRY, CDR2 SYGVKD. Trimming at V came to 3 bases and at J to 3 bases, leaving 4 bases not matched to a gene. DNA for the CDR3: TGTGCCATCAGTGACCCCAGGGGGCTTGGGGCCAACGTCCTGACTTTC. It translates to CAISDPRGLGANVLTF.

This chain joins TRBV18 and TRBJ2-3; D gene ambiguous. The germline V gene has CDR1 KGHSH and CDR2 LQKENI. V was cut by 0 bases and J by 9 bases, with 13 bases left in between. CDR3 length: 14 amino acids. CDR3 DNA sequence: TGTGCCAGCTCACCACCGTCGAGTAGCCAAACGCAGTATTTT. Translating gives CASSPPSSSQTQYF.